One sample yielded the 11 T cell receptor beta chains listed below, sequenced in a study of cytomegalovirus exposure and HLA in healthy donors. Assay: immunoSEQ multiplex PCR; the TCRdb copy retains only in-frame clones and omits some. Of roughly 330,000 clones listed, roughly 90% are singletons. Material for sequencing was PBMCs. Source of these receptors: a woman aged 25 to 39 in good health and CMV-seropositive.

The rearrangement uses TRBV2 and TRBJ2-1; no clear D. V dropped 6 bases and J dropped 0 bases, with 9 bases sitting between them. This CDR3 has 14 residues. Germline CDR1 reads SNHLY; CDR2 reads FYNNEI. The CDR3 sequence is CASRSISSYNEQFF. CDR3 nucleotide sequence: TGTGCCAGCAGGTCAATAAGCTCCTACAATGAGCAGTTCTTC.

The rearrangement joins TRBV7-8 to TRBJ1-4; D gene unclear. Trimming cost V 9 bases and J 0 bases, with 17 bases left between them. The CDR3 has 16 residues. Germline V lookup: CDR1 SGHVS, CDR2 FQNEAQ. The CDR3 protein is CASFPRVRATNEKLFF. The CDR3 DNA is TGTGCCAGTTTCCCAAGGGTTCGCGCAACTAATGAAAAACTGTTTTTT.

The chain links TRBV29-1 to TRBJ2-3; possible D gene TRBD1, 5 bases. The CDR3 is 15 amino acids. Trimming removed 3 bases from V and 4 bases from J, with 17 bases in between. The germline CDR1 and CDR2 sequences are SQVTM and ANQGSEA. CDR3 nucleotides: TGCAGCGTTGATGACATAGGGGCCCGGGCAGATACGCAGTATTTT. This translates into CSVDDIGARADTQYF.

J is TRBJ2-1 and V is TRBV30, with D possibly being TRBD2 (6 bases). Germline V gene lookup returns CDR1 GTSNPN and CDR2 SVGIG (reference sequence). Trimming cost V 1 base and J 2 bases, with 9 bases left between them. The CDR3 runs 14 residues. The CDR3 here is CAWSGRVTYNEQFF. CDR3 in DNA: TGTGCCTGGAGTGGGAGGGTTACCTACAATGAGCAGTTCTTC.

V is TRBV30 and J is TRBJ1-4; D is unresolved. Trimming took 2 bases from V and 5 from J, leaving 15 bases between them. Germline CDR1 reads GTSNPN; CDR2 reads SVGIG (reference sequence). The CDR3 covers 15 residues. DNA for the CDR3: TGTGCCTGGAGTCATAACATGAAACCAAATGAAAAACTGTTTTTT. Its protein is CAWSHNMKPNEKLFF.

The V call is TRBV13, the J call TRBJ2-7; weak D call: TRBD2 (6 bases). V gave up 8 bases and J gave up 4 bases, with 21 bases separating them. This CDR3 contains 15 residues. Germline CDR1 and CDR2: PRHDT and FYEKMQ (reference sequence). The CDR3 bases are TGTGCCAGCTCCCCAGGGCGGGGTACGGTGTACGAGCAGTACTTC. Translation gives CASSPGRGTVYEQYF.

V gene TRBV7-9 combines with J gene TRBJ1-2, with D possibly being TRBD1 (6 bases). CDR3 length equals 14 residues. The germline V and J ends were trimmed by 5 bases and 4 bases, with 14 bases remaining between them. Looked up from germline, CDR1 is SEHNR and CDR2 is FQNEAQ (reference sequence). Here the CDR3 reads CASSIQGGSYGYTF. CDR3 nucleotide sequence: TGTGCCAGCAGCATACAGGGTGGGTCCTATGGCTACACCTTC. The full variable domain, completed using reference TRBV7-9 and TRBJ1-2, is DTGVSQNPRHKITKRGQNVTFRCDPISEHNRLYWYRQTLGQGPEFLTYFQNEAQLEKSRLLSDRFSAERPKGSFSTLEIQRTEQGDSAMYLCASSIQGGSYGYTFGSGTRLTVV.

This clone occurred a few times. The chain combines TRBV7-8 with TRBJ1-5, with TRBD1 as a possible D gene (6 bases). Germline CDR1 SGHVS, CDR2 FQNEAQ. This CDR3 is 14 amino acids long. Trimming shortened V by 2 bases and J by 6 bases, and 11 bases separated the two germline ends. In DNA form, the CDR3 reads TGTGCCAGCAGCTTACCCGGGGGCCGTCAGCCCCAGCATTTT. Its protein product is CASSLPGGRQPQHF.

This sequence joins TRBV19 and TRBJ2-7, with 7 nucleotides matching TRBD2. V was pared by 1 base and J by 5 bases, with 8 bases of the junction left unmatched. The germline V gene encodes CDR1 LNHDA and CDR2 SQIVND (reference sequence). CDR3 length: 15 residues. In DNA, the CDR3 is TGTGCCAGTAGTATAGTGGCGGGAGCTCTCGACGAGCAGTACTTC. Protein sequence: CASSIVAGALDEQYF.

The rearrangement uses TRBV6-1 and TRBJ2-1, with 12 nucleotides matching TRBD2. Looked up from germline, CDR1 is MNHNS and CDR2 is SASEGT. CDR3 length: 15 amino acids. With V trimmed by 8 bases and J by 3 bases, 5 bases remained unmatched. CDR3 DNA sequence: TGTGCCAGCGGACAACTAGCGGGGGGCTACAATGAGCAGTTCTTC. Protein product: CASGQLAGGYNEQFF.

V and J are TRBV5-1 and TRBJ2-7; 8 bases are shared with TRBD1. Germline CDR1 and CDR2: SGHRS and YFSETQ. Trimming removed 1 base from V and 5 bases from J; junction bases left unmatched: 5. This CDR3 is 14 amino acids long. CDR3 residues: CASSLIQGAHEQYF. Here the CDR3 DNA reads TGCGCCAGCAGCTTGATCCAGGGGGCCCACGAGCAGTACTTC.